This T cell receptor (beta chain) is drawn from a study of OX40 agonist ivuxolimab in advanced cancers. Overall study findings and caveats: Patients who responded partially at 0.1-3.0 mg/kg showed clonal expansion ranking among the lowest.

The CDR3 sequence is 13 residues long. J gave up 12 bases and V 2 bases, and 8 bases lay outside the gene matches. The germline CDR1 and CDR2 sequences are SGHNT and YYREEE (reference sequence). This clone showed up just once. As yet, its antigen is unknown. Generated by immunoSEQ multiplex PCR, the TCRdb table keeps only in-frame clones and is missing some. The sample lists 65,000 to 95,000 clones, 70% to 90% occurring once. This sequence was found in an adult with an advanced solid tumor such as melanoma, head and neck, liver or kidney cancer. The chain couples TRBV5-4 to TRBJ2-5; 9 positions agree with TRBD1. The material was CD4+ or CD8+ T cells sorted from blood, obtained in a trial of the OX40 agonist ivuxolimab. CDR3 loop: CASSLERDREKYF. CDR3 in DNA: TGTGCCAGCAGCTTAGAGAGGGACAGGGAAAAGTACTTC.